Listed here are 23 T cell receptor beta chains from one sample, sequenced in a study of metastatic and nonmetastatic thyroid tumors. Patients underwent thyroid surgery, and none had received any treatment before it. TCRdb reassembled clones from the PCR reads with MiXCR. The sample contains 15,000 to 20,000 clones, over 25% of which appear only once. The sample consisted of adjacent normal tissue. The receptor source for this set is a female donor with papillary thyroid cancer or a benign thyroid nodule (not recorded which). Some clones in this sample may be carry-over from other donors' samples.

With regard to this clone: The junction does not match germline at one end; this may be a read error. This rearrangement joins TRBV20-1 to TRBJ2-3, with TRBD2 matching over 9 bases. The CDR3 consists of 17 residues. In germline, CDR1 is DFQATT, CDR2 SNEGSKA (reference sequence). CDR3 bases: TGCAGTGCTAGAGGGCGGGGGGGAGATGATAACACAGATAGGCAGTATTTT. Protein product: CSARGRGGDDNTDRQYF.

This clone was counted many times. The rearrangement uses TRBV7-6 and TRBJ2-1; the match to TRBD2 covers 12 bases. V dropped 3 bases and J dropped 7; count of bases not matched to a gene: 10. The CDR3 totals 17 residues. Germline assignment: CDR1 SGHVS and CDR2 FNYEAQ. CDR3 sequence: CASSFPLAGGDLNEQFF. In DNA form, the CDR3 reads TGTGCCAGCAGCTTCCCTCTAGCGGGGGGGGACCTAAATGAGCAGTTCTTC.

By sample fraction, this clone is medium-sized (0.01 to 0.1%). The chain carries TRBV10-2 and TRBJ1-6, with D maybe TRBD1 (6 bases). Germline V CDR1 and CDR2: WSHSY, SAAADI. V lost 3 bases and J 4 bases, leaving 7 bases between the germline ends. This CDR3 has 14 amino acids. The CDR3 sequence is CASSDGQYNSPLHF. As DNA, the CDR3 is TGCGCCAGCAGTGACGGACAGTATAATTCACCCCTCCACTTT.

The V gene is TRBV11-2, the J gene TRBJ2-7, with D maybe TRBD2 (5 bases). Per the germline V gene, CDR1 is SGHAT and CDR2 is FQNNGV. The ends were cut back, 3 bases at V and 6 bases at J, with 18 bases in the middle. This CDR3 region has 15 residues. The CDR3 sequence is CASSLGDSPNGEQYF. For the CDR3, the DNA is TGTGCCAGCAGCTTGGGAGATTCCCCAAATGGCGAGCAGTACTTC.

The chain uses TRBV7-2 and TRBJ2-7, with 9 bases identical to TRBD2. The V segment lost 5 bases and the J segment 3 bases; nucleotides outside the gene matches: 8. The CDR3 runs 15 residues. From germline, CDR1 is SGHTA and CDR2 FQGNSA. The CDR3 nucleotides read TGTGCCAGCAGCCCTGTACTGACTAGCGGCTACGAGCAGTACTTC. Protein sequence: CASSPVLTSGYEQYF. Based on the CDR3 plus reference TRBV7-2 and TRBJ2-7, the full variable domain is GAGVSQSPSNKVTEKGKDVELRCDPISGHTALYWYRQSLGQGLEFLIYFQGNSAPDKSGLPSDRFSAERTGGSVSTLTIQRTQQEDSAVYLCASSPVLTSGYEQYFGPGTRLTVT.

This chain uses TRBV11-3 with TRBJ1-1; D ambiguous. Germline values: CDR1 SGHNT, CDR2 YENEEA. V dropped 6 bases and J dropped 4 bases, with 12 bases sitting between them. The CDR3 is 13 amino acids. This CDR3 is CASSHGRATEAFF. CDR3 DNA sequence: TGTGCCAGCAGTCACGGTAGGGCCACTGAAGCTTTCTTT.

This clone was picked up a small number of times. The rearrangement joins TRBV6-2 or TRBV6-3 to TRBJ1-1, with D hard to call. CDR3 length: 11 amino acids. CDR1 is MNHEY, CDR2 SVGEGT, per germline. V gave up 6 bases and J gave up 4 bases, with 6 bases separating them. Written as DNA, the CDR3 is TGTGCCAGCAGAAGGGCCACTGAAGCTTTCTTT. Translation gives CASRRATEAFF.

By proportion, this clone is medium-sized. V usage is TRBV7-3 and J usage is TRBJ1-2, with D possibly being TRBD1 (6 bases). The CDR3 covers 13 residues. Germline values: CDR1 SGHTA, CDR2 FQGTGA. V was cut by 2 bases and J by 8 bases, with 12 bases left in between. The DNA for the CDR3 is TGTGCCAGCAGCTTAGGGGCAGGGGCCGGCTACACCTTC. Residues: CASSLGAGAGYTF. Looking up the rest from reference TRBV7-3 and TRBJ1-2 gives the full variable domain: GAGVSQTPSNKVTEKGKYVELRCDPISGHTALYWYRQSLGQGPEFLIYFQGTGAADDSGLPNDRFFAVRPEGSVSTLKIQRTERGDSAVYLCASSLGAGAGYTFGSGTRLTVV.

To note about this clone: One end of the junction is discordant with germline, which a read error may explain. Different DNA sequences within this sample yield the same CDR3. V is TRBV6-1 and J is TRBJ2-7; D ambiguous. This CDR3 spans 12 amino acids. CDR1 and CDR2 (germline): MNHNS, SASEGT. The CDR3 DNA follows: TGTGCCAGCAGTGTCCATTTCTACGAGCAGTACTTT. Translating it yields CASSVHFYEQYF.

The gene calls are TRBV12-3 or TRBV12-4 and TRBJ2-3; 9 bases map to TRBD2. The CDR3 is made up of 15 amino acids. After removal of 6 bases from V and 2 bases from J, the junction contained 6 bases not matched to a gene. CDR3 residues: CASSLAGPLTDTQYF. In DNA, the CDR3 is TGTGCCAGCAGCCTAGCGGGGCCCCTCACAGATACGCAGTATTTT.

This clone was observed many times. V is TRBV18 and J is TRBJ2-3; 7 bases map to TRBD2. V gave up 2 bases and J gave up 4 bases; unmatched junction bases: 3. The germline gives CDR1 KGHSH, CDR2 LQKENI. The CDR3 runs to 14 residues. The CDR3 reads CASSPGAGADTQYF. DNA for the CDR3: TGTGCCAGCTCACCAGGGGCGGGGGCAGATACGCAGTATTTT.

This chain joins TRBV20-1 and TRBJ1-1, with TRBD1 matching 8 bases. Looked up from germline, CDR1 is DFQATT and CDR2 is SNEGSKA (reference sequence). The CDR3 contains 14 residues. V was pared by 6 bases and J by 3 bases, with 9 bases of the junction left unmatched. DNA of the CDR3: TGCAGTGCCTCCCTTCCAGGGGGCTACACTGAAGCTTTCTTT. Amino acids: CSASLPGGYTEAFF.

This sequence joins TRBV6-2 or TRBV6-3 and TRBJ2-2; 12 bases fit TRBD2. Losses at the gene ends were 4 bases for V and 6 bases for J; bases not matched to a gene: 0. Germline CDR1 MNHEY, CDR2 SVGEGT. The CDR3 contains 14 residues. CDR3 residues: CASSWTSGAGELFF. Here the CDR3 DNA reads TGTGCCAGCAGTTGGACTAGCGGGGCCGGGGAGCTGTTTTTT.

This clone is deemed medium-sized (0.01 to 0.1%). The V and J genes are TRBV18 and TRBJ2-5, with 8 bases aligning to TRBD1. CDR3 length: 14 amino acids. Germline V lookup: CDR1 KGHSH, CDR2 LQKENI. The V gene end was trimmed by 2 bases and the J gene end by 5 bases; junction bases not matched to a gene: 4. The CDR3 coding sequence is TGTGCCAGCTCACCAGGACAGGGTCTGGAGACCCAGTACTTC. Translated: CASSPGQGLETQYF.

This clone was seen only a few times. V and J are TRBV12-3 or TRBV12-4 and TRBJ2-3; 10 bases fit TRBD2. After removal of 3 bases from V and 6 bases from J, the junction contained 3 bases not matched to a gene. The CDR3 contains 14 residues. The CDR3 protein is CASSLRAGGDTQYF. The CDR3 DNA sequence: TGTGCCAGCAGTTTGAGAGCGGGGGGGGATACGCAGTATTTT.

This clone is categorized as medium-sized. This chain links TRBV6-2 or TRBV6-3 with TRBJ1-6, with TRBD1 matching over 9 bases. The CDR3 totals 15 residues. After removal of 5 bases from V and 8 bases from J, the junction contained 7 bases not matched to a gene. Germline assignment: CDR1 MNHEY and CDR2 SVGEGT. CDR3 sequence: CASSNRGRLDSPLHF. CDR3 DNA sequence: TGTGCCAGCAGTAACAGGGGGCGGTTGGATTCACCCCTCCACTTT.

This clone has ten or more counts. The V call is TRBV28, the J call TRBJ2-3; 7 bases align to TRBD1. The V segment lost 0 bases and the J segment 0 bases; nucleotides outside the gene matches: 3. CDR1 is MDHEN and CDR2 is SYDVKM in the germline V gene. The CDR3 loop spans 16 amino acids. CDR3 amino acids: CASSLWGQTSTDTQYF. The CDR3 nucleotides read TGTGCCAGCAGTTTATGGGGACAGACTAGCACAGATACGCAGTATTTT. Full variable domain (missing parts from reference TRBV28 and TRBJ2-3): DVKVTQSSRYLVKRTGEKVFLECVQDMDHENMFWYRQDPGLGLRLIYFSYDVKMKEKGDIPEGYSVSREKKERFSLILESASTNQTSMYLCASSLWGQTSTDTQYFGPGTRLTVL.

In its sample, this clone was seen many times. The rearrangement links TRBV5-4 to TRBJ1-2, with D possibly matching TRBD1 (5 bases). CDR3 length equals 14 residues. With 0 bases removed from V and 0 bases from J, the gap between germline ends came to 6 bases. CDR1 SGHNT and CDR2 YYREEE come from the germline V gene (reference sequence). The CDR3 reads CASSLGGANYGYTF. The CDR3 coding sequence is TGTGCCAGCAGCTTGGGGGGGGCTAACTATGGCTACACCTTC.

This clone was detected only a few times. This rearrangement joins TRBV6-5 to TRBJ2-3; TRBD1 might be the D (6 bases). This CDR3 is built from 18 residues. Germline CDR1 MNHEY, CDR2 SVGAGI. Trimming shortened V by 5 bases and J by 0 bases, and 21 bases separated the two germline ends. The CDR3 bases are TGTGCCAGCAGTAGAGGACAGTACCTGTTAACAAGCACAGATACGCAGTATTTT. Protein product: CASSRGQYLLTSTDTQYF.

The chain is built from TRBV5-1 and TRBJ2-5; 7 nucleotides align to TRBD1. Looked up from germline, CDR1 is SGHRS and CDR2 is YFSETQ. The CDR3 has 15 amino acids. V dropped 4 bases and J dropped 5; count of bases not matched to a gene: 11. CDR3: CASSPDRVGMETQYF. CDR3 sequence (DNA): TGCGCCAGCAGCCCAGACAGGGTGGGTATGGAGACCCAGTACTTC.

This clone was counted a few times. The chain couples TRBV19 to TRBJ1-2; a possible D gene is TRBD1 (6 bases). CDR1 is LNHDA, CDR2 SQIVND, per germline (reference sequence). The CDR3 runs to 15 residues. Trimming removed 5 bases at V and 7 bases at J, with 20 bases between. The CDR3 DNA reads TGTGCCAGTAGTCCCCGAGGGGGTGAGGTCGGTGGCTACACCTTC. Translated, it gives CASSPRGGEVGGYTF. Using reference TRBV19 and TRBJ1-2 for the parts outside the CDR3, the full variable domain is DGGITQSPKYLFRKEGQNVTLSCEQNLNHDAMYWYRQDPGQGLRLIYYSQIVNDFQKGDIAEGYSVSREKKESFPLTVTSAQKNPTAFYLCASSPRGGEVGGYTFGSGTRLTVV.

The J gene is TRBJ2-2, the V gene TRBV28; D is unclear. The CDR3 spans 13 residues. V lost 6 bases to trimming and J lost 4 bases, with 9 bases between them. From germline, CDR1 is MDHEN and CDR2 SYDVKM. The DNA for the CDR3 is TGTGCCAGCAGCACCTCAACCACCGGGGAGCTGTTTTTT. It is translated as CASSTSTTGELFF.

This clone occurred a few times. The V call is TRBV6-4, the J call TRBJ2-2; no clear D gene. Germline lookup yields CDR1 MRHNA and CDR2 SNTAGT. The CDR3 extends over 13 amino acids. V was pared by 6 bases and J by 5 bases, with 10 bases between. This chain's CDR3 is CASSGTETGELFF. CDR3 bases: TGTGCCAGCAGCGGAACGGAAACCGGGGAGCTGTTTTTT.